This is a list of T cell receptor beta chains from one sample in a study of T cell responses to AZD1222 COVID-19 vaccine. Here immunoSEQ multiplex PCR was the method, and the copy in TCRdb shows in-frame clones only, minus some. The sample includes over 100,000 clones, about nine tenths of them seen just once. Source: peripheral blood, taken on day 0 of AZD1222 vaccination. These receptors all come from an adult in good health. The CDR3 runs from the conserved cysteine through the conserved F or W. Fields, in order: V gene, clone size, J gene, CDR3 protein. Not every row has a clone size; where given, it reads once, few, many or a size class.

v_call: TRBV7-3; clone_size: NA; j_call: TRBJ2-3; cdr3_aa: CASSPMGGVLDTQYF
v_call: TRBV28; clone_size: NA; j_call: TRBJ1-1; cdr3_aa: CASSLGQSNTEAFF
v_call: TRBV28; clone_size: NA; j_call: TRBJ1-2; cdr3_aa: CASTGANYGYTF
v_call: TRBV3-1/TRBV3-2; clone_size: NA; j_call: TRBJ2-7; cdr3_aa: CASSSRDRGLLLPEQYF
v_call: TRBV7-9; clone_size: NA; j_call: TRBJ1-6; cdr3_aa: CASSPRRDSPLHF
v_call: TRBV19; clone_size: NA; j_call: TRBJ1-2; cdr3_aa: CASSIAAGNYGYTF
v_call: TRBV3-1/TRBV3-2; clone_size: few; j_call: TRBJ1-1; cdr3_aa: CASKRGPNTEAFF
v_call: TRBV5-1; clone_size: NA; j_call: TRBJ2-3; cdr3_aa: CASSLKQTPSTDTQYF
v_call: TRBV10-3; clone_size: once; j_call: TRBJ1-2; cdr3_aa: CAISDGGRAYGYTF
v_call: TRBV5-4; clone_size: NA; j_call: TRBJ2-7; cdr3_aa: CASSPEDGYEQYF
v_call: TRBV3-1/TRBV3-2; clone_size: NA; j_call: TRBJ1-2; cdr3_aa: CASSQGGFPNYGYTF
v_call: TRBV19; clone_size: NA; j_call: TRBJ1-1; cdr3_aa: CASTLGGTNTEAFF
v_call: TRBV13; clone_size: NA; j_call: TRBJ1-2; cdr3_aa: CASSLSSSRRSSDYGYTF
v_call: TRBV28; clone_size: NA; j_call: TRBJ1-5; cdr3_aa: CASSFYLAGNQPQHF
v_call: TRBV7-9; clone_size: medium-sized; j_call: TRBJ2-7; cdr3_aa: CASSLRGPNEQYF
v_call: TRBV6-6; clone_size: NA; j_call: TRBJ1-3; cdr3_aa: CASTLPGGGNTIYF